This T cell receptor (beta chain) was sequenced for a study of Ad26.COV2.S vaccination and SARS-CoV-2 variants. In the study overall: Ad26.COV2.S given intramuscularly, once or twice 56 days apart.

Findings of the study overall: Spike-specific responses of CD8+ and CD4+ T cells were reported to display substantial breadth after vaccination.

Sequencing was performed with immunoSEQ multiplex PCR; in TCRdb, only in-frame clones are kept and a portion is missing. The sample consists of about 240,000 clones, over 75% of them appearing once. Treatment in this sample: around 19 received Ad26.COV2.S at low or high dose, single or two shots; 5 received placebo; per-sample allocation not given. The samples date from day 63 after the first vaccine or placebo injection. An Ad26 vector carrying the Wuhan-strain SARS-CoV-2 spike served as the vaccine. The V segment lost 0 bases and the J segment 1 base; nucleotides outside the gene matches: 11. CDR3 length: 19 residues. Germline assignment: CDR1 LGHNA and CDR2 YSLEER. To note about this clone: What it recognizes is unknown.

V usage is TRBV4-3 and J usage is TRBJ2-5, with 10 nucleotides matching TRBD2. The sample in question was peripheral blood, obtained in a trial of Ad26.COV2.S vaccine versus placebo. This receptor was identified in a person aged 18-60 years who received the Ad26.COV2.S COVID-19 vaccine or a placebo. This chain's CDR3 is CASSQDHGVAGGLQETQYF. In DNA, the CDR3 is TGCGCCAGCAGCCAAGATCATGGGGTAGCGGGGGGTCTCCAAGAGACCCAGTACTTC.